Sequencing of this T cell receptor (beta chain) was carried out in a study of T-cell reconstitution after alpha-beta-depleted transplantation in children (dated by TCRdb to about 2016). Concerning the study at large: Using TCR repertoire profiling, the study followed T-cell immune reconstitution in a quantitative way in children after TCRalphabeta/CD19-depleted allogeneic hematopoietic cell transplantation.

Library preparation employed PCR. The sequencing machine was an Illumina HiSeq 2500. TCR libraries were prepared with molecular barcoding, using unique molecular identifiers to normalize TCRbeta repertoire quantification. TCRdb applied fastp at Q25 and MiXCR to the public reads, then kept only in-frame beta chains. Every entry covers one CDR3 protein and lists the most common genes and DNA from its rows. In all, the sample holds about 480,000 distinct CDR3 sequences, and approximately 12% of those were seen once. The ten biggest clones cover about 5.6% of the sample. Via the germline V gene, CDR1 is MNHEY and CDR2 SVGEGT. From its cysteine to its phenylalanine, the CDR3 spans 15 amino acids. Just CDR3 DNA is preserved here, 45 bases in frame from base 1. The V end loses 0 bases and the J end loses 6 bases, and a stretch of 14 bases separates them. In this sample, this clonotype turned up a few times. Its antigen target is currently unknown. Base qualities were left out, and no much larger clone turns up one base away.

Sequenced here: PBMCs from the stem cell graft donor, sampled from the stem cell graft. The chain couples TRBV6-2 or TRBV6-3 to TRBJ2-5; the D region is possibly TRBD1 or TRBD2, each matching across 6 bases. This sequence originates from a human donor who donated a stem cell graft to a child with combined immunodeficiency. The DNA sequence is given as TGTGCCAGCAGTTACTCGAGCCAGGGGAGGAAGACCCAGTACTTC. The encoded protein is CASSYSSQGRKTQYF.